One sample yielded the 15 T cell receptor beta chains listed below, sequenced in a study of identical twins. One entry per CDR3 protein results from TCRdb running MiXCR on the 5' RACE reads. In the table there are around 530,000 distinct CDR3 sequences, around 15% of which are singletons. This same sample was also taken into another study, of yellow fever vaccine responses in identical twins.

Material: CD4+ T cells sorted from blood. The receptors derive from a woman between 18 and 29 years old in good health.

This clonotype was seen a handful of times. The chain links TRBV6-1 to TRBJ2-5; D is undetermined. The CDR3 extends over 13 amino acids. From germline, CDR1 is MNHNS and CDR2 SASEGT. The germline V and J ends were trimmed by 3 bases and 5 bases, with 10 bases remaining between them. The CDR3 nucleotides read TGTGCCAGCAGTGATGGTGCCGCGGAGACCCAGTACTTC. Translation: CASSDGAAETQYF.

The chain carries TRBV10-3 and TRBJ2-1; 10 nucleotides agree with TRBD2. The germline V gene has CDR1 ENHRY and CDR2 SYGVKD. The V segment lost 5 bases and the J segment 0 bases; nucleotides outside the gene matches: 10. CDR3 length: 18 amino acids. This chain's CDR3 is CAISPYSGRMSSYNEQFF. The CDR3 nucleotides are TGTGCCATCAGTCCTTATAGCGGGAGGATGAGCTCCTACAATGAGCAGTTCTTC.

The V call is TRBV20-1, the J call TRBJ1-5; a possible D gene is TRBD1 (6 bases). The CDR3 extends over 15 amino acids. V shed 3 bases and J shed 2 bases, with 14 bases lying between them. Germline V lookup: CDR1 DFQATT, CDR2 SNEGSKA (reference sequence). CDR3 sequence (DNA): TGCAGTGCTAGTGCCGGGGGCGGGGGCAATCAGCCCCAGCATTTT. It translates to CSASAGGGGNQPQHF.

CDR3: CASSERGLFF. CDR3 sequence (DNA): TGTGCCAGCAGTGAGAGGGGGCTGTTTTTT. The V and J genes are TRBV2 and TRBJ2-2, with D possibly being TRBD1 or TRBD2 (5 bases each). The CDR3 contains 10 residues. V dropped 3 bases and J dropped 13 bases, with 6 bases sitting between them. The germline gives CDR1 SNHLY, CDR2 FYNNEI.

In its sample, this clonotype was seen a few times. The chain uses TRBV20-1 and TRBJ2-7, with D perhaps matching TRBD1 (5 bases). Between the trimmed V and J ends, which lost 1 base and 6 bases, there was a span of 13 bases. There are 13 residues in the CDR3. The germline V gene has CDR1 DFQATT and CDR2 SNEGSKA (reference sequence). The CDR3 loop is CSARVGHGAEQYF. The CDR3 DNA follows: TGCAGTGCTAGAGTCGGACATGGAGCCGAGCAGTACTTC.

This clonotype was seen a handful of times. CDR3 DNA sequence: TGTGCCAGCAGCGTTTGGAGGGATGAAAAACTGTTTTTT. This translates into CASSVWRDEKLFF. The chain joins TRBV2 to TRBJ1-4; D not certain. Germline V lookup: CDR1 SNHLY, CDR2 FYNNEI. V dropped 6 bases and J dropped 6 bases, with 11 bases sitting between them. This CDR3 has 13 residues.

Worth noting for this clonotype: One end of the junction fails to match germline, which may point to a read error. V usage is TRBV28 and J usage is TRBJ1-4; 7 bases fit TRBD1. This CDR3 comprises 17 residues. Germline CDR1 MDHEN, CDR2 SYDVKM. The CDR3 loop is CASSSPSRQGINEKLFF. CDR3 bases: TGTGCCAGCAGTTCCCCAAGCCGACAGGGAATTAATGAGAAACTGTTTTTT.

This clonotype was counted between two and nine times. CDR3 protein: CASRGQGAGEQYF. As DNA, the CDR3 is TGTGCCAGCAGGGGACAGGGGGCGGGGGAGCAGTACTTC. The chain couples TRBV2 to TRBJ2-7, with 12 nucleotides matching TRBD1. Germline V gene lookup returns CDR1 SNHLY and CDR2 FYNNEI. The CDR3 consists of 13 residues. V lost 6 bases to trimming and J lost 7 bases; unmatched junction nucleotides: 4.

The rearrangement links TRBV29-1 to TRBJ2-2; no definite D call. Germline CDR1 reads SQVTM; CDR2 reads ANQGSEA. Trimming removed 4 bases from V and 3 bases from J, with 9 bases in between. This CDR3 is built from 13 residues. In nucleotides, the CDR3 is TGCAGCGTTGTTGGTCAGTACACCGGGGAGCTGTTTTTT. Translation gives CSVVGQYTGELFF.

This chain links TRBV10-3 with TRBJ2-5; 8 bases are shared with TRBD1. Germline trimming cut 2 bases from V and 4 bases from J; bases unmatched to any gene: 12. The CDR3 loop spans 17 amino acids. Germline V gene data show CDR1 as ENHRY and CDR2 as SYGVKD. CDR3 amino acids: CAISETPDRVSLETQYF. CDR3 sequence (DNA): TGTGCCATCAGTGAGACCCCGGACAGGGTTTCTTTAGAGACCCAGTACTTC.

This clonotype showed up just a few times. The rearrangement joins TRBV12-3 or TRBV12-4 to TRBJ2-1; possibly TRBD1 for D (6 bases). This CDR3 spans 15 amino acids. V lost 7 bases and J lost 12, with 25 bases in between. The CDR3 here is CASTGKRGGEQGQFF. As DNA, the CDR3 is TGTGCCAGCACCGGGAAGAGAGGGGGAGAACAGGGGCAGTTCTTC.

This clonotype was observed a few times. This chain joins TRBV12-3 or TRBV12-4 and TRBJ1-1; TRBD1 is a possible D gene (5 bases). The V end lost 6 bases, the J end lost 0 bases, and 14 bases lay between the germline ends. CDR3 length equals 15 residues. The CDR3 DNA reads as TGTGCCAGCAGGCGGTCGGACATGTTGAACACTGAAGCTTTCTTT. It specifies CASRRSDMLNTEAFF.

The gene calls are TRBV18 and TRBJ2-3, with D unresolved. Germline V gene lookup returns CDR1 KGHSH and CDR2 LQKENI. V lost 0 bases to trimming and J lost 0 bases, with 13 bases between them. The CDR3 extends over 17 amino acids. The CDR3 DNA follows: TGTGCCAGCTCACCACCGCGTGGGCAGGCTAGCACAGATACGCAGTATTTT. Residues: CASSPPRGQASTDTQYF. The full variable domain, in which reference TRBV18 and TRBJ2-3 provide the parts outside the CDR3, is NAGVMQNPRHLVRRRGQEARLRCSPMKGHSHVYWYRQLPEEGLKFMVYLQKENIIDESGMPKERFSAEFPKEGPSILRIQQVVRGDSAAYFCASSPPRGQASTDTQYFGPGTRLTVL.

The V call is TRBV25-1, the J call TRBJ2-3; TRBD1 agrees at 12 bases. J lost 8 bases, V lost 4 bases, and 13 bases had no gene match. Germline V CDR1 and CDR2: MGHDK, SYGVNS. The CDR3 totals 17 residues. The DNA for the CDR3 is TGTGCCAGCAGTGTGTCACGCCGGGACAGGGGGCACGGTACGCAGTATTTT. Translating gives CASSVSRRDRGHGTQYF.

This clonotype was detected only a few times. CDR3 sequence: CASRTTGALNTGELFF. The DNA of the CDR3 is TGTGCCAGCAGGACAACAGGGGCCCTGAACACCGGGGAGCTGTTTTTT. The chain is built from TRBV28 and TRBJ2-2, with TRBD1 identical over 7 bases. CDR1 MDHEN and CDR2 SYDVKM come from the germline V gene. There are 16 residues in the CDR3. With 6 bases clipped from V and 1 base from J, the junction kept 8 bases outside the gene matches. The full variable domain, rest sourced from reference TRBV28 and TRBJ2-2, is DVKVTQSSRYLVKRTGEKVFLECVQDMDHENMFWYRQDPGLGLRLIYFSYDVKMKEKGDIPEGYSVSREKKERFSLILESASTNQTSMYLCASRTTGALNTGELFFGEGSRLTVL.